The 23 T cell receptor beta chains presented below share a single source sample, sequenced in a study of shared clonotypes between healthy human individuals. Assay used: immunoSEQ multiplex PCR; TCRdb lists only in-frame clones, some missing. In the table there are roughly 530,000 clones, less than 96% of which are singletons. The sequenced sample consisted of naive CD4+ T cells sorted from blood. Specified subset: CD45RA+ positively selected. The receptors come from a woman younger than 45 in good health.

V usage is TRBV28 and J usage is TRBJ2-7; 10 bases line up with TRBD2. The CDR3 consists of 13 residues. With 6 bases clipped from V and 4 bases from J, the junction kept 3 bases outside the gene matches. CDR1 and CDR2 from the germline V gene are MDHEN and SYDVKM. CDR3 in amino acids: CASRGTSEYEQYF. In DNA form, the CDR3 reads TGTGCCAGCAGGGGGACTAGCGAGTACGAGCAGTACTTC.

The V and J genes are TRBV19 and TRBJ1-1, with 7 bases lining up with TRBD1. The CDR3 totals 12 residues. Unmatched junction bases numbered 6, after V lost 7 bases and J lost 7 bases. CDR1 is LNHDA and CDR2 is SQIVND in the germline V gene (reference sequence). The CDR3 sequence: CASIEGADEAFF. CDR3 DNA: TGTGCCAGTATTGAGGGGGCGGATGAAGCTTTCTTT.

The genes are TRBV10-3 and TRBJ2-1; D remains unclear. With 1 base removed from V and 5 bases from J, the gap between germline ends came to 15 bases. This CDR3 spans 16 amino acids. Germline-derived CDR1 and CDR2 are ENHRY and SYGVKD. CDR3 protein: CAISEFPFGVNNEQFF. The DNA of the CDR3 is TGTGCCATCAGTGAGTTCCCCTTCGGAGTTAACAATGAGCAGTTCTTC.

The chain has TRBV7-8 and TRBJ1-4, with 9 bases fitting TRBD1. Germline V gene lookup returns CDR1 SGHVS and CDR2 FQNEAQ. The ends lost 4 bases at V and 7 bases at J; junction bases unmatched: 4. The CDR3 contains 14 residues. The CDR3 nucleotides are TGTGCCAGCAGCTGGGACAGGGCGGGTGAAAAACTGTTTTTT. This codes for CASSWDRAGEKLFF.

The rearrangement joins TRBV5-1 to TRBJ2-5, with TRBD1 identical over 7 bases. The DNA end favors TRBJ2-7, so the J call may be wrong. Germline-derived CDR1 and CDR2 are SGHRS and YFSETQ. This CDR3 has 16 residues. The CDR3 sequence is CASSLGHDRVEHEQYF. In DNA form, the CDR3 reads TGCGCCAGCAGCTTGGGGCACGACAGGGTGGAGCACGAGCAGTACTTC.

The chain recombines TRBV6-6 with TRBJ2-7, with 7 bases identical to TRBD1. The germline V gene has CDR1 MNHNY and CDR2 SVGAGI (reference sequence). J gave up 0 bases and V 4 bases, and 6 bases lay outside the gene matches. The CDR3 contains 15 residues. The CDR3 here is CASSLDRDSSYEQYF. DNA of the CDR3: TGTGCCAGCAGTTTGGACCGGGACAGCTCCTACGAGCAGTACTTC.

The chain links TRBV18 to TRBJ1-1; 7 bases are shared with TRBD1. This CDR3 spans 16 amino acids. V was pared by 3 bases and J by 0 bases, with 7 bases of the junction left unmatched. CDR1 is KGHSH and CDR2 is LQKENI in the germline V gene. CDR3 sequence (DNA): TGTGCCAGCTCACCCGGACAGGAAAGGATGAACACTGAAGCTTTCTTT. Protein product: CASSPGQERMNTEAFF.

In DNA form, the CDR3 reads TGTGCCAGCAGCCAAGGGGCTAGCGGGAGCTACGAGCAGTACTTC. Its translation is CASSQGASGSYEQYF. The V and J genes are TRBV4-2 and TRBJ2-5; the match to TRBD2 covers 10 bases. TRBJ2-7 matches the DNA end more closely, so the J call is doubtful. The CDR3 covers 15 residues. The germline V gene encodes CDR1 LGHNA and CDR2 YNFKEQ.

This chain links TRBV29-1 with TRBJ1-1; D unclear. Trimming stripped 4 bases from V and 2 bases from J, with 8 bases between. The CDR3 totals 12 residues. Germline V gene data show CDR1 as SQVTM and CDR2 as ANQGSEA. The CDR3 DNA is TGCAGCGTTGGGAGACAAAACACTGAAGCTTTCTTT. It yields the protein CSVGRQNTEAFF. Full variable domain (outside the CDR3, taken from reference TRBV29-1 and TRBJ1-1): SAVISQKPSRDICQRGTSLTIQCQVDSQVTMMFWYRQQPGQSLTLIATANQGSEATYESGFVIDKFPISRPNLTFSTLTVSNMSPEDSSIYLCSVGRQNTEAFFGQGTRLTVV.

The chain links TRBV9 to TRBJ2-5; a possible D gene is TRBD2 (7 bases). Per germline, CDR1 SGDLS and CDR2 YYNGEE. V was cut by 0 bases and J by 5 bases, with 17 bases left in between. The CDR3 loop spans 16 amino acids. CDR3 residues: CASSVGTGGPVETQYF. The CDR3 nucleotides are TGTGCCAGCAGCGTAGGAACGGGGGGCCCCGTGGAGACCCAGTACTTC.

This sequence joins TRBV4-1 and TRBJ1-5; D possibly corresponds to TRBD1 (6 bases). The CDR3 runs to 15 residues. Germline CDR1 and CDR2: MGHRA and YSYEKL. With 4 bases removed from V and 6 bases from J, the gap between germline ends came to 16 bases. CDR3 in DNA: TGCGCCAGCAGCCGGCAACAGGGATTGGGTCAGCCCCAGCATTTT. Protein: CASSRQQGLGQPQHF.

The CDR3 is CASSFGQTSTDTQYF. CDR3 nucleotide sequence: TGCGCCAGCAGCTTCGGTCAGACTAGCACAGATACGCAGTATTTT. V and J are TRBV5-1 and TRBJ2-3; D gene uncertain. The ends were cut back, 2 bases at V and 0 bases at J, with 10 bases in the middle. The CDR3 consists of 15 residues. Per the germline V gene, CDR1 is SGHRS and CDR2 is YFSETQ.

V gene TRBV19 combines with J gene TRBJ1-1; D is undetermined. This CDR3 is built from 13 residues. Trimming pared 7 bases from V and 3 bases from J, leaving 12 bases between. From germline, CDR1 is LNHDA and CDR2 SQIVND (reference sequence). CDR3 protein: CASNVSSDTEAFF. CDR3 DNA sequence: TGTGCCAGTAACGTTTCGTCCGACACTGAAGCTTTCTTT. Filled out from reference TRBV19 and TRBJ1-1, the complete variable domain reads DGGITQSPKYLFRKEGQNVTLSCEQNLNHDAMYWYRQDPGQGLRLIYYSQIVNDFQKGDIAEGYSVSREKKESFPLTVTSAQKNPTAFYLCASNVSSDTEAFFGQGTRLTVV.

The genes are TRBV5-4 and TRBJ2-7; D not certain. The germline V gene has CDR1 SGHNT and CDR2 YYREEE (reference sequence). This CDR3 spans 14 amino acids. V gave up 0 bases and J gave up 2 bases, with 9 bases separating them. CDR3 amino acids: CASSLANVPYEQYF. The CDR3 DNA sequence: TGTGCCAGCAGCTTGGCGAACGTCCCCTACGAGCAGTACTTC.

This chain uses TRBV5-1 with TRBJ1-4; D uncertain. This CDR3 region has 14 residues. The V and J ends lost 2 bases and 4 bases respectively, with 9 bases between them. The V gene's germline CDR1 is SGHRS and CDR2 YFSETQ. The CDR3: CASSFSQNNEKLFF. As DNA, the CDR3 is TGCGCCAGCAGCTTTAGCCAGAATAATGAAAAACTGTTTTTT.

The rearrangement joins TRBV6-5 to TRBJ2-7; 7 nucleotides align to TRBD1. Germline V gene data show CDR1 as MNHEY and CDR2 as SVGAGI. V lost 3 bases to trimming and J lost 2 bases; unmatched junction nucleotides: 7. The CDR3 covers 15 residues. CDR3 in amino acids: CASSYDREQTYEQYF. The CDR3 nucleotides read TGTGCCAGCAGTTATGACAGGGAACAAACCTACGAGCAGTACTTC.

A single count supports this clone. The V gene is TRBV11-3, the J gene TRBJ1-1, with TRBD1 matching 7 bases. There are 13 residues in the CDR3. The germline V gene encodes CDR1 SGHNT and CDR2 YENEEA. V was pared by 5 bases and J by 4 bases, with 4 bases of the junction left unmatched. As DNA, the CDR3 is TGTGCCAGCAGCCGACAGGGAGGCACTGAAGCTTTCTTT. Translated, it gives CASSRQGGTEAFF.

The CDR3: CAWGPGANVLTF. CDR3 DNA sequence: TGTGCCTGGGGTCCTGGGGCCAACGTCCTGACTTTC. The chain carries TRBV30 and TRBJ2-6; D unclear. Germline V gene lookup returns CDR1 GTSNPN and CDR2 SVGIG (reference sequence). V was shortened by 5 bases and J by 2 bases, with 4 bases between the two germline ends. This CDR3 is 12 amino acids long. The variable domain in full, with the rest retrieved from reference TRBV30 and TRBJ2-6, is SQTIHQWPATLVQPVGSPLSLECTVEGTSNPNLYWYRQAAGRGLQLLFYSVGIGQISSEVPQNLSASRPQDRQFILSSKKLLLSDSGFYLCAWGPGANVLTFGAGSRLTVL.

This clone was counted once. The rearrangement uses TRBV7-9 and TRBJ1-1, with D possibly being TRBD1 (6 bases). The CDR3 is made up of 17 amino acids. From germline, CDR1 is SEHNR and CDR2 FQNEAQ (reference sequence). V shed 6 bases and J shed 6 bases, with 26 bases lying between them. The CDR3 loop is CASRKPPGHKYSAEAFF. CDR3 nucleotide sequence: TGTGCCAGCAGAAAACCTCCGGGACACAAATACAGCGCTGAAGCTTTCTTT. Filled out from reference TRBV7-9 and TRBJ1-1, the complete variable domain reads DTGVSQNPRHKITKRGQNVTFRCDPISEHNRLYWYRQTLGQGPEFLTYFQNEAQLEKSRLLSDRFSAERPKGSFSTLEIQRTEQGDSAMYLCASRKPPGHKYSAEAFFGQGTRLTVV.

The gene calls are TRBV18 and TRBJ1-1, with TRBD1 identical over 7 bases. The V and J ends lost 2 bases and 6 bases, in that order; junction bases with no gene match: 3. Germline V gene data show CDR1 as KGHSH and CDR2 as LQKENI. This CDR3 is 13 amino acids long. The CDR3 DNA reads TGTGCCAGCTCACCAGACAGGGCATCTGAAGCTTTCTTT. Translated, it gives CASSPDRASEAFF.

On this clone: One end of the junction fails to match germline, which may point to a read error. J is TRBJ2-3 and V is TRBV10-3; D tentatively reads TRBD1 or TRBD2 (5 bases each). CDR1 and CDR2 (germline): ENHRY, SYGVKD. This CDR3 spans 12 amino acids. The CDR3 coding sequence is TGTGCCTTCAGAGGGGACCCAGATACGCAGTATTTT. It translates to CAFRGDPDTQYF.

V and J are TRBV7-9 and TRBJ2-1; 7 bases map to TRBD2. This CDR3 comprises 18 residues. The ends lost 3 bases at V and 0 bases at J; junction bases unmatched: 11. Germline CDR1 and CDR2: SEHNR and FQNEAQ (reference sequence). CDR3 nucleotide sequence: TGTGCCAGCAGCTTCTTCCTAGCGGAAGTGAGCTCCTACAATGAGCAGTTCTTC. It codes for CASSFFLAEVSSYNEQFF.

The CDR3 bases are TGTGCCAGCAGCTTAGCTGGCCAGAACTATGGCTACACCTTC. Protein sequence: CASSLAGQNYGYTF. This sequence joins TRBV7-8 and TRBJ1-2; unclear D gene. This CDR3 contains 14 residues. Looked up from germline, CDR1 is SGHVS and CDR2 is FQNEAQ. The germline V and J ends were trimmed by 0 bases and 2 bases, with 7 bases remaining between them.